The rows below give T cell receptor beta chains drawn from one sample of a study of T-cell memory formation after mild COVID-19. TCRdb processed the 5' RACE reads anew with MiXCR; each CDR3 protein has one entry. The sample lists just under 50,000 distinct CDR3 sequences, less than 15% occurring once. The sample taken for sequencing was PBMCs or a T cell subset sorted from them (not recorded which). The origin of the receptors is a young man who had mild COVID-19 (a few samples of this study predate the infection). Cell type and time point are not known. CDR3s include the opening cysteine and the closing phenylalanine or tryptophan. Fields, in order: CDR3 length, D gene, V gene, CDR3 protein. The D gene is left open where the match is weak.

length: 14; D: .; V: TRBV2; CDR3: CASSVWGQEETQYF
length: 15; D: TRBD1; V: TRBV12-3/TRBV12-4; CDR3: CASRGTGTSTDTQYF
length: 14; D: .; V: TRBV12-3/TRBV12-4; CDR3: CASTLLGLTDTQYF
length: 15; D: TRBD2; V: TRBV15; CDR3: CATSFGLAGVETQYF
length: 18; D: .; V: TRBV7-2; CDR3: CASSLDLGTRYSNQPQHF
length: 15; D: TRBD2; V: TRBV5-5; CDR3: CASRLAGLVTDTQYF
length: 12; D: .; V: TRBV7-2; CDR3: CASRRMGSPLHF
length: 14; D: .; V: TRBV6-5; CDR3: CASSYGQEAGELFF
length: 17; D: TRBD2; V: TRBV5-4; CDR3: CASSVRLAGGLTDTQYF
length: 13; D: TRBD2; V: TRBV6-5; CDR3: CASTTSGADTQYF
length: 17; D: TRBD1; V: TRBV9; CDR3: CASSLRQGAPDTGELFF
length: 15; D: .; V: TRBV7-9; CDR3: CASTPEVGGNYGYTF
length: 13; D: TRBD1; V: TRBV19; CDR3: CASSTRQGDEQFF
length: 16; D: TRBD1; V: TRBV14; CDR3: CASRRTGTGGYNEQFF
length: 16; D: TRBD2; V: TRBV5-4; CDR3: CASSSWGLAGKNIQYF
length: 15; D: .; V: TRBV10-3; CDR3: CAITERQGGTGELFF
length: 14; D: .; V: TRBV15; CDR3: CATSRDGRATEAFF
length: 14; D: .; V: TRBV7-3; CDR3: CASSLAALADTQYF
length: 15; D: .; V: TRBV7-7; CDR3: CASSSTGATNEKLFF
length: 15; D: TRBD2; V: TRBV5-1; CDR3: CASSFTSGGQETQYF
length: 17; D: .; V: TRBV12-3/TRBV12-4; CDR3: CASSRNRQYSINTEAFF
length: 15; D: .; V: TRBV4-3; CDR3: CASSLTGFLTDTQYF
length: 14; D: TRBD1; V: TRBV16; CDR3: CASSQNRGTDTQYF
length: 16; D: TRBD1; V: TRBV18; CDR3: CASSPTGGQFNSPLHF
length: 15; D: TRBD1; V: TRBV5-6; CDR3: CASRAGTGFQETQYF
length: 15; D: TRBD1; V: TRBV7-2; CDR3: CASSLDSGGVFEQYF
length: 16; D: TRBD2; V: TRBV4-2; CDR3: CASSQEAGVGANVLTF
length: 17; D: .; V: TRBV28; CDR3: CASSSSGTRRSYNEQFF
length: 14; D: .; V: TRBV7-2; CDR3: CASSLGAHGTEAFF
length: 14; D: .; V: TRBV18; CDR3: CASSPPSQGETQYF
length: 15; D: .; V: TRBV20-1; CDR3: CSARGGTSVGQPQHF
length: 15; D: TRBD1; V: TRBV11-3; CDR3: CASSLTGTGDEKLFF
length: 16; D: TRBD1; V: TRBV7-2; CDR3: CASSYTTGGSGNTIYF
length: 15; D: .; V: TRBV6-4; CDR3: CASSEEGSSTDTQYF
length: 17; D: TRBD1; V: TRBV4-3; CDR3: CASSQASSGTANEKLFF
length: 15; D: .; V: TRBV7-2; CDR3: CASSFIAGDNSPLHF
length: 13; D: .; V: TRBV7-2; CDR3: CASSENARGTQYF
length: 16; D: .; V: TRBV18; CDR3: CASSLEGSLKSYEQYF
length: 15; D: TRBD1; V: TRBV5-1; CDR3: CASSLGTELHSPLHF
length: 13; D: .; V: TRBV7-7; CDR3: CASSFETTHGYTF
length: 13; D: .; V: TRBV9; CDR3: CASSVEGSYGYTF
length: 17; D: .; V: TRBV4-2; CDR3: CASSQVPGTDSNYGYTF
length: 14; D: TRBD1; V: TRBV6-6; CDR3: CASGLTGTGSGQYF
length: 15; D: TRBD1; V: TRBV12-3/TRBV12-4; CDR3: CASSPWTGNTGELFF
length: 14; D: TRBD2; V: TRBV20-1; CDR3: CSARAGTRSYEQYF
length: 14; D: .; V: TRBV25-1; CDR3: CASSEEGTRHEQFF
length: 16; D: .; V: TRBV4-3; CDR3: CASIVGGVGEQETQYF
length: 16; D: TRBD1; V: TRBV5-1; CDR3: CASSLSGGTTNEKLFF
length: 14; D: .; V: TRBV12-3/TRBV12-4; CDR3: CASSRDPSNQPQHF